This is a list of T cell receptor beta chains from one sample in a study of blood T cells in healthy people across ages. TCRdb passed the 5' RACE reads through MiXCR, listing each CDR3 protein once. Altogether about 400,000 distinct CDR3 sequences are present, 45% to 65% being singletons, with the ten largest covering around 50%. The specimen was blood. The source is a man between 60 and 75 years old in good health. Both conserved end residues are part of each CDR3. A D gene is named only where the DNA matches it firmly. Size is omitted from some rows. Given values are once, few, many or a class for expanded clones.

d_gene: TRBD1; j_gene: TRBJ2-3; abundance: .; v_gene: TRBV24-1; CDR3aa: CATSGGQAGADTQYF; CDR3nt: TGTGCCACCAGTGGGGGACAGGCCGGCGCAGATACGCAGTATTTT
d_gene: .; j_gene: TRBJ2-7; abundance: few; v_gene: TRBV7-2; CDR3aa: CASSSRTSNYEQYF; CDR3nt: TGTGCCAGCAGTTCACGCACTAGTAACTACGAGCAGTACTTC
d_gene: TRBD2; j_gene: TRBJ2-5; abundance: once; v_gene: TRBV7-2; CDR3aa: CASSLDSSPLAGGETQYF; CDR3nt: TGTGCCAGCAGCTTAGATTCCTCTCCACTAGCGGGAGGGGAGACCCAGTACTTC
d_gene: .; j_gene: TRBJ2-5; abundance: once; v_gene: TRBV28; CDR3aa: CASRFREETQYF; CDR3nt: TGTGCCAGCAGGTTCAGGGAAGAGACCCAGTACTTC
d_gene: .; j_gene: TRBJ1-6; abundance: .; v_gene: TRBV4-2; CDR3aa: CASSQDEAENSPLHF; CDR3nt: TGTGCCAGCAGCCAAGACGAGGCAGAGAATTCACCCCTCCACTTT
d_gene: TRBD1; j_gene: TRBJ1-5; abundance: .; v_gene: TRBV24-1; CDR3aa: CATSDFTGDGNQPQHF; CDR3nt: TGTGCCACCAGTGATTTCACAGGGGATGGCAATCAGCCCCAGCATTTT
d_gene: .; j_gene: TRBJ2-3; abundance: few; v_gene: TRBV29-1; CDR3aa: CSVAGTPSTDTQYF; CDR3nt: TGCAGCGTTGCGGGGACTCCGAGCACAGATACGCAGTATTTT
d_gene: .; j_gene: TRBJ2-1; abundance: .; v_gene: TRBV5-1; CDR3aa: CASSLEGGYNEQFF; CDR3nt: TGCGCCAGCAGCTTGGAGGGGGGTTACAATGAGCAGTTCTTC
d_gene: TRBD1; j_gene: TRBJ2-3; abundance: .; v_gene: TRBV7-8; CDR3aa: CAGSLGTGGRSTDTQYF; CDR3nt: TGTGCCGGCAGCTTAGGGACAGGGGGCCGGAGCACAGATACGCAGTATTTT
d_gene: .; j_gene: TRBJ1-4; abundance: .; v_gene: TRBV24-1; CDR3aa: CATSDSRTAEKLFF; CDR3nt: TGTGCCACCAGTGACTCACGGACGGCCGAAAAACTGTTTTTT
d_gene: TRBD2; j_gene: TRBJ2-1; abundance: many; v_gene: TRBV15; CDR3aa: CATSRAYAGGPINEQFF; CDR3nt: TGTGCCACCAGCAGAGCGTACGCGGGAGGGCCGATTAATGAGCAGTTCTTC
d_gene: .; j_gene: TRBJ2-5; abundance: .; v_gene: TRBV18; CDR3aa: CVSSPCLGETQYF; CDR3nt: TGTGTCAGCTCACCATGTTTGGGAGAGACCCAGTACTTC
d_gene: TRBD1; j_gene: TRBJ2-7; abundance: few; v_gene: TRBV11-2; CDR3aa: CASSWTGLYEQYF; CDR3nt: TGTGCCAGCAGCTGGACAGGGCTCTACGAGCAGTACTTC
d_gene: TRBD1; j_gene: TRBJ2-5; abundance: .; v_gene: TRBV20-1; CDR3aa: CSAPPGQAGITETRYF; CDR3nt: TGCAGTGCTCCCCCGGGACAGGCAGGAATCACAGAGACCCGGTACTTC
d_gene: .; j_gene: TRBJ1-2; abundance: .; v_gene: TRBV20-1; CDR3aa: CSARQPNYGYTF; CDR3nt: TGCAGTGCTCGGCAGCCTAACTATGGCTACACCTTC
d_gene: TRBD1; j_gene: TRBJ2-4; abundance: few; v_gene: TRBV5-1; CDR3aa: CASARGQGVNIQYF; CDR3nt: TGCGCCAGCGCTAGAGGACAGGGAGTAAACATTCAGTACTTC
d_gene: .; j_gene: TRBJ1-5; abundance: .; v_gene: TRBV20-1; CDR3aa: CSARRLNQPQHF; CDR3nt: TGCAGTGCTAGGCGCCTCAATCAGCCCCAGCATTTT
d_gene: .; j_gene: TRBJ2-4; abundance: once; v_gene: TRBV3-1; CDR3aa: CASGDLALGVYEQYF; CDR3nt: TGTGCCAGCGGGGACTTAGCTCTCGGGGTTTATGAGCAGTACTTC
d_gene: .; j_gene: TRBJ2-5; abundance: .; v_gene: TRBV6-1; CDR3aa: CASRKKPIGLRGETQYF; CDR3nt: TGTGCCAGCAGGAAAAAGCCTATCGGACTCAGGGGAGAGACCCAGTACTTC
d_gene: .; j_gene: TRBJ1-2; abundance: many; v_gene: TRBV29-1; CDR3aa: CSVEGRDGYTF; CDR3nt: TGCAGCGTTGAGGGGAGGGATGGCTACACCTTC
d_gene: TRBD1; j_gene: TRBJ2-5; abundance: .; v_gene: TRBV6-6; CDR3aa: CASSSPGQGPETQYF; CDR3nt: TGTGCCAGCAGTTCCCCGGGACAGGGCCCAGAGACCCAGTACTTC
d_gene: .; j_gene: TRBJ2-7; abundance: few; v_gene: TRBV11-2; CDR3aa: CASSLVYRVYEQYF; CDR3nt: TGTGCCAGCAGCTTAGTTTACAGGGTCTACGAGCAGTACTTC
d_gene: TRBD2; j_gene: TRBJ2-1; abundance: .; v_gene: TRBV10-1; CDR3aa: CASTPSSGGMGEQFF; CDR3nt: TGCGCCAGCACCCCCTCCAGCGGGGGGATGGGTGAGCAGTTCTTC
d_gene: .; j_gene: TRBJ1-2; abundance: .; v_gene: TRBV5-1; CDR3aa: CASSLTETNYGYTF; CDR3nt: TGCGCCAGCAGCTTGACAGAAACTAACTATGGCTACACCTTC
d_gene: .; j_gene: TRBJ1-2; abundance: .; v_gene: TRBV2; CDR3aa: CASSEGGGVVYYGYTF; CDR3nt: TGTGCCAGCAGTGAAGGGGGTGGGGTAGTCTACTATGGCTACACCTTC
d_gene: .; j_gene: TRBJ2-1; abundance: .; v_gene: TRBV11-1; CDR3aa: CASSSFQGGEQFF; CDR3nt: TGTGCCAGCAGCTCCTTTCAGGGGGGTGAGCAGTTCTTC
d_gene: .; j_gene: TRBJ1-2; abundance: .; v_gene: TRBV28; CDR3aa: CASSYTGYGYTF; CDR3nt: TGTGCCAGCAGTTACACAGGGTACGGCTACACCTTC
d_gene: .; j_gene: TRBJ2-1; abundance: .; v_gene: TRBV4-3; CDR3aa: CASSQDSSGYNEQFF; CDR3nt: TGCGCCAGCAGCCAAGACTCCAGCGGCTACAATGAGCAGTTCTTC